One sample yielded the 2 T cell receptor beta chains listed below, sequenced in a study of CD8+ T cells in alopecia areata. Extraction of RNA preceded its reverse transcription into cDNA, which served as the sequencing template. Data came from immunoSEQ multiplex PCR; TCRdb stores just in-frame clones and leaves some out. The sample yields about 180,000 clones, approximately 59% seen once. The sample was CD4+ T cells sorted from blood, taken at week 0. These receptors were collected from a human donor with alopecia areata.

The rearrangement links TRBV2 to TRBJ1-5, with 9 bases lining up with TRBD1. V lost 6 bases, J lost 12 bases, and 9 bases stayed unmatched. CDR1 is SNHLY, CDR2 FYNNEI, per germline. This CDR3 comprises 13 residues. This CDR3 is CASRGDREGRQHF. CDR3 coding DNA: TGTGCCAGCAGGGGGGACAGGGAGGGTCGCCAGCATTTT. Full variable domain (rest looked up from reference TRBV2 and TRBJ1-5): EPEVTQTPSHQVTQMGQEVILRCVPISNHLYFYWYRQILGQKVEFLVSFYNNEISEKSEIFDDQFSVERPDGSNFTLKIRSTKLEDSAMYFCASRGDREGRQHFGDGTRLSIL.

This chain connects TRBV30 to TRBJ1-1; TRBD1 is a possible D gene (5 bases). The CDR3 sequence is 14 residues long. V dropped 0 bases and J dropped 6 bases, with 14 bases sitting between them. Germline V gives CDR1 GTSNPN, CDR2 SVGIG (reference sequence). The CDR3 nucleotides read TGTGCCTGGAGTGTTAATATGGGGGACTCTGAAGCTTTCTTT. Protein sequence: CAWSVNMGDSEAFF.